This T cell receptor beta chain was identified in a study of graft-versus-host responses after intestinal transplantation. Study-level points and caveats: Some GvH clones appeared in ileal mucosa or blood before recipient bone marrow. Among circulating GvH clones, peak levels were associated with early post-transplant declines in HvG clones.

TCRdb keeps only in-frame clones here, not all; method: immunoSEQ multiplex PCR. In the table there are about 45,000 clones, roughly nine tenths of which are singletons. A word on this clone: The antigen remains unidentified.

CDR1 is LGHNA, CDR2 YNFKEQ, per germline. The V segment lost 0 bases and the J segment 7 bases; nucleotides outside the gene matches: 11. The CDR3 runs 17 residues. The chain links TRBV4-2 to TRBJ2-1, with 8 bases fitting TRBD1. The sequence was collected from a human patient who received an intestinal transplant, so some T cells may come from the graft donor. This specimen was PBMCs, taken 524 days after transplant. The CDR3 region has the DNA TGTGCCAGCAGCCAAGATTTTAGGGAGAACAGGGGGAATGAGCAGTTCTTC. Residues: CASSQDFRENRGNEQFF.